This T cell receptor beta chain originates from a study of brain T cells in children with intractable seizures. Assay used: immunoSEQ multiplex PCR; TCRdb lists only in-frame clones, some missing. The table includes under 150,000 clones, around 94% detected once. V was clipped by 4 bases and J by 5 bases, with 24 bases between them. The CDR3 consists of 17 residues. Germline CDR1 LNHNV, CDR2 YYDKDF (reference sequence). The sample consisted of peripheral blood, taken at surgery. The sequence was obtained from a boy younger than two with hemimegalencephaly and intractable seizures. V and J are TRBV15 and TRBJ2-7; D possibly corresponds to TRBD2 (6 bases). The chain's CDR3 is CATSTSLSSGVGHEQYF. For the CDR3, the DNA is TGTGCCACCAGCACGTCTCTAAGTTCGGGAGTGGGCCACGAGCAGTACTTC.